Listed below are T cell receptor beta chains from one sample, sequenced in a study of T cell responses to AZD1222 COVID-19 vaccine. Here immunoSEQ multiplex PCR was the method, and the copy in TCRdb shows in-frame clones only, minus some. Among fewer than 130,000 clones listed, more than 90% were seen once. The starting material was peripheral blood, obtained on day 0 of AZD1222 vaccination. The receptor set was obtained from an adult in good health. CDR3s include the opening cysteine and the closing phenylalanine or tryptophan. Fields, in order: V gene, J gene, clone size, CDR3 protein. The size field is filled for only some rows; it gives once, few, many or a size class.

v_call: TRBV30
j_call: TRBJ1-4
clone_size: NA
cdr3_aa: CAWSAGTASTNEKLFF

v_call: TRBV4-2
j_call: TRBJ1-1
clone_size: NA
cdr3_aa: CASSHLRENTEAFF

v_call: TRBV19
j_call: TRBJ2-2
clone_size: NA
cdr3_aa: CASSIVSGVRDTGELFF

v_call: TRBV12-5
j_call: TRBJ2-3
clone_size: NA
cdr3_aa: CASGSLSGGGTDTQYF

v_call: TRBV9
j_call: TRBJ2-7
clone_size: NA
cdr3_aa: CASSVGEVSYYEQYF

v_call: TRBV11-3
j_call: TRBJ1-2
clone_size: NA
cdr3_aa: CASSKGRSYGYTF

v_call: TRBV7-7
j_call: TRBJ2-1
clone_size: NA
cdr3_aa: CASSLDGYNEQFF

v_call: TRBV9
j_call: TRBJ2-7
clone_size: NA
cdr3_aa: CASSVAGAPYYEQYF

v_call: TRBV18
j_call: TRBJ1-5
clone_size: once
cdr3_aa: CASSPRQDSNQPQHF

v_call: TRBV6-2/TRBV6-3
j_call: TRBJ2-1
clone_size: NA
cdr3_aa: CASSLGQSSYNEQFF

v_call: TRBV4-3
j_call: TRBJ1-1
clone_size: NA
cdr3_aa: CASSQEPGQGDYTEAFF

v_call: TRBV19
j_call: TRBJ1-2
clone_size: NA
cdr3_aa: CASSSWGYGYTF

v_call: TRBV2
j_call: TRBJ1-2
clone_size: NA
cdr3_aa: CASTGDGYNYGYTF

v_call: TRBV5-8
j_call: TRBJ2-6
clone_size: NA
cdr3_aa: CASSLREGLGSGANVLTF

v_call: TRBV24-1
j_call: TRBJ2-2
clone_size: NA
cdr3_aa: CATSDTGAFNTGELFF

v_call: TRBV19
j_call: TRBJ1-5
clone_size: few
cdr3_aa: CASRGQGEFGPNQPQHF